The 15 T cell receptor beta chains below were found in one sample sequenced in a study of T cells in Graves' hyperthyroidism and ophthalmopathy (dated by TCRdb to the late 2010s). The protocol used for the library was multiplex PCR. The sequencing machine was an Illumina HiSeq 2000. The TCR beta CDR3 regions were amplified from the RNA transcripts. The first round of RT-PCR for the TCR CDR3 was performed with the HTBI primer set and the Qiagen OneStep RT-PCR kit. The raw public reads went through TCRdb reprocessing: fastp at Q25, MiXCR clone calling, in-frame beta chains kept. Entries that share a CDR3 protein sequence are merged under the most common genes and DNA. This sample lists more than 250,000 distinct CDR3 sequences; approximately 16% were detected once. Together, the top ten hold around 30% of the sample. Sequenced sample: blood. These receptors came from a woman aged 50 to 60 with Graves' hyperthyroidism that later progressed to Graves' ophthalmopathy.

This clonotype was observed at least ten times. The V gene is TRBV5-5, the J gene TRBJ2-7, with TRBD2 matching 12 bases. J lost 2 bases, V lost 2 bases, and 2 bases had no gene match. CDR1 and CDR2 (germline): SGHKS, YYEKEE (reference sequence). This CDR3 contains 15 residues. This CDR3 is CASSFASGRAYEQYF. The CDR3 nucleotides are TGTGCCAGCAGCTTCGCTAGCGGGAGGGCCTACGAGCAGTACTTC. Drawing the rest from reference TRBV5-5 and TRBJ2-7, the complete variable domain is DAGVTQSPTHLIKTRGQQVTLRCSPISGHKSVSWYQQVLGQGPQFIFQYYEKEERGRGNFPDRFSARQFPNYSSELNVNALLLGDSALYLCASSFASGRAYEQYFGPGTRLTVT.

This clonotype occurred many times. The chain combines TRBV12-3 or TRBV12-4 with TRBJ2-7, with 11 bases that match TRBD2. The CDR3 is 15 residues long. With 6 bases clipped from V and 2 bases from J, the junction kept 6 bases outside the gene matches. The CDR3 coding sequence is TGTGCCAGCAGCTCCACTAGCGGGGGAGCCTACGAGCAGTACTTC. Its translation is CASSSTSGGAYEQYF.

At least ten counts were recorded for this clonotype. The chain joins TRBV27 to TRBJ2-1, with D hard to call. The CDR3 has 14 amino acids. Trimming stripped 6 bases from V and 7 bases from J, with 16 bases between. CDR1 is MNHEY and CDR2 is SMNVEV in the germline V gene (reference sequence). CDR3 nucleotide sequence: TGTGCCAGCAGGTTGGTGGATGAGAGGAATGAGCAGTTCTTC. Translated: CASRLVDERNEQFF.

This clonotype was detected ten times or more. The chain employs TRBV27 and TRBJ2-1; 7 bases match TRBD1. CDR1 is MNHEY and CDR2 is SMNVEV in the germline V gene (reference sequence). Trimming removed 6 bases from V and 0 bases from J; junction bases left unmatched: 5. This CDR3 has 15 amino acids. The chain's CDR3 is CASRIDRDSYNEQFF. CDR3 DNA sequence: TGTGCCAGCAGAATCGACAGGGACTCCTACAATGAGCAGTTCTTC.

V usage is TRBV4-2 and J usage is TRBJ2-3; a weak D match, TRBD2 (5 bases). The CDR3 runs to 17 residues. V was pared by 2 bases and J by 2 bases, with 17 bases between. The germline gives CDR1 LGHNA, CDR2 YNFKEQ. The CDR3 nucleotides are TGTGCCAGCAGCCAAACTGGACTTACTCACCTCACAGATACGCAGTATTTT. It is translated as CASSQTGLTHLTDTQYF.

This chain joins TRBV9 and TRBJ2-7; D remains unclear. CDR3 size: 14 residues. The germline V and J ends were trimmed by 4 bases and 0 bases, with 11 bases remaining between them. Germline V gene data show CDR1 as SGDLS and CDR2 as YYNGEE. As DNA, the CDR3 is TGTGCCAGCAGCCCCTCTAGTGCCTCCTACGAGCAGTACTTC. It codes for CASSPSSASYEQYF.

The chain recombines TRBV10-3 with TRBJ1-5; a weak D match, TRBD1 (6 bases). V was pared by 2 bases and J by 0 bases, with 14 bases between. Germline V lookup: CDR1 ENHRY, CDR2 SYGVKD. The CDR3 runs to 17 residues. CDR3 region: CAISETWTVLSNQPQHF. The CDR3 region has the DNA TGTGCCATCAGTGAGACATGGACAGTTCTTAGCAATCAGCCCCAGCATTTT.

This clonotype has more than one count but fewer than ten. The chain joins TRBV7-9 to TRBJ2-3; either TRBD1 or TRBD2 may fit D (5 bases each). The V end was cut by 4 bases, the J end by 4 bases, with 21 bases between. The CDR3 contains 17 residues. Germline assignment: CDR1 SEHNR and CDR2 FQNEAQ (reference sequence). The chain's CDR3 is CASSSPLGRRGADTQYF. The DNA of the CDR3 is TGTGCCAGCAGCTCTCCATTAGGGAGAAGAGGGGCAGATACGCAGTATTTT. The full variable domain, completed using reference TRBV7-9 and TRBJ2-3, is DTGVSQNPRHKITKRGQNVTFRCDPISEHNRLYWYRQTLGQGPEFLTYFQNEAQLEKSRLLSDRFSAERPKGSFSTLEIQRTEQGDSAMYLCASSSPLGRRGADTQYFGPGTRLTVL.

CDR3 in DNA: TGTGCCAGCAGCCAAGAAGGAGGGGGGGACAGTTCCTACAATGAGCAGTTCTTC. Translation: CASSQEGGGDSSYNEQFF. The chain recombines TRBV4-2 with TRBJ2-1, with D perhaps TRBD1 or TRBD2 (7 bases each). The V end was cut by 0 bases, the J end by 1 base, with 16 bases between. Germline loops: CDR1 LGHNA, CDR2 YNFKEQ. The length of the CDR3 is 18 residues.

The rearrangement joins TRBV20-1 to TRBJ2-4, with a possible D match to TRBD2 (5 bases). The CDR3 is 13 amino acids. V lost 3 bases, J lost 8 bases, and 14 bases lay in between. CDR1 and CDR2 (germline): DFQATT, SNEGSKA (reference sequence). The CDR3 nucleotides read TGCAGTGCTAGCAATAGGTTGAGGGACATTCAGTACTTC. Its protein is CSASNRLRDIQYF.

At least ten counts were recorded for this clonotype. This rearrangement joins TRBV5-1 to TRBJ2-5; 11 bases are a match to TRBD1. CDR1 SGHRS and CDR2 YFSETQ come from the germline V gene. This CDR3 region has 15 residues. V gave up 4 bases and J gave up 5 bases; unmatched junction bases: 7. CDR3 nucleotide sequence: TGCGCCAGCAGCGACCGGGACAGGGGGTCGGAGACCCAGTACTTC. Translated, it gives CASSDRDRGSETQYF.

This clonotype was recorded many times. The chain recombines TRBV12-3 or TRBV12-4 with TRBJ1-1, with TRBD1 as a possible D gene (5 bases). The CDR3 is 13 residues long. V lost 7 bases and J lost 6, with 15 bases in between. This chain's CDR3 is CASTVHPGAEAFF. CDR3 bases: TGTGCCAGCACCGTACATCCGGGGGCTGAAGCTTTCTTT.

This clonotype was counted ten times or more. The CDR3 DNA is TGCAGTGCTAGAGATCTCGGCACCAGTGGGATCGAGCAGTACTTC. This codes for CSARDLGTSGIEQYF. This chain links TRBV20-1 with TRBJ2-7; D is unresolved. The CDR3 is made up of 15 amino acids. V lost 0 bases, J lost 6 bases, and 18 bases lay in between. The germline gives CDR1 DFQATT, CDR2 SNEGSKA (reference sequence).

This clonotype came up a few times. J is TRBJ2-1 and V is TRBV30; 12 nucleotides align to TRBD2. The CDR3 extends over 11 amino acids. J lost 15 bases, V lost 8 bases, and 8 bases had no gene match. The germline CDR1 and CDR2 sequences are GTSNPN and SVGIG (reference sequence). CDR3 loop: CAGASGRAGFF. The CDR3 DNA sequence: TGTGCCGGGGCTAGCGGGAGGGCCGGGTTCTTC.

This clonotype was seen ten or more times. This rearrangement joins TRBV14 to TRBJ2-1; tentatively, D is TRBD2 (5 bases). Trimming took off 6 bases at V and 3 bases at J, with 9 bases between the two ends. CDR3 length equals 13 residues. Germline V CDR1 and CDR2: SGHDN, FVKESK. The CDR3 spells CASSPGFYNEQFF. DNA of the CDR3: TGTGCCAGCAGTCCGGGATTCTACAATGAGCAGTTCTTC.